Following are 30 T cell receptor beta chains from one sample sequenced in a study of blood T cell repertoires in COVID-19 (dated by TCRdb to 2018 to 2021). Library creation used the immunoSEQ multiplex PCR assay. Imported from immuneACCESS, the table was reduced by TCRdb to in-frame sequences with V and J called. These copies leave out some clones; in studies compared against another copy, an unresolved V gene accounts for under half, and the cause of the remainder is not known. The sample profile shows approximately 230,000 clones; around four fifths of them were found once. The leading ten clones occupy over 12% of the sample. Sequenced: PBMCs or T cells enriched from blood (not recorded which). The receptors come from a man in his forties who had recovered from COVID-19.

The rearrangement links TRBV24-1 to TRBJ2-2; 14 bases are a match to TRBD2. The CDR3 sequence is 17 residues long. Germline values: CDR1 KGHDR, CDR2 SFDVKD. V lost 3 bases, J lost 4 bases, and 3 bases stayed unmatched. CDR3 coding DNA: TGTGCCACCAGTGATCTCGGGACTAGCGGGAGCACCGGGGAGCTGTTTTTT. It codes for CATSDLGTSGSTGELFF.

The V call is TRBV18, the J call TRBJ2-7, with a weak D call TRBD1 (5 bases). V dropped 3 bases and J dropped 3 bases, with 12 bases sitting between them. This CDR3 spans 14 amino acids. The germline V gene has CDR1 KGHSH and CDR2 LQKENI. CDR3 sequence: CASSPGIRDYEQYF. CDR3 nucleotide sequence: TGTGCCAGCTCACCGGGAATCAGGGACTACGAGCAGTACTTC.

The chain uses TRBV5-1 and TRBJ2-4; 8 bases are shared with TRBD2. Germline CDR1 SGHRS, CDR2 YFSETQ. The CDR3 is 15 residues long. With 3 bases clipped from V and 6 bases from J, the junction kept 8 bases outside the gene matches. CDR3 in amino acids: CASSYSGSGLNIQYF. CDR3 sequence (DNA): TGCGCCAGCAGCTACAGCGGGAGTGGGTTAAACATTCAGTACTTC.

This sequence joins TRBV29-1 and TRBJ1-2; D might be TRBD1 (5 bases). Looked up from germline, CDR1 is SQVTM and CDR2 is ANQGSEA. Trimming removed 1 base at V and 7 bases at J, with 13 bases between. The CDR3 runs 13 residues. The CDR3 region is CSVEGSGKPGYTF. CDR3 nucleotides: TGCAGCGTTGAAGGCTCAGGGAAACCTGGCTACACCTTC.

This sequence joins TRBV19 and TRBJ1-1, with D possibly being TRBD1 (6 bases). The germline V gene has CDR1 LNHDA and CDR2 SQIVND (reference sequence). The CDR3 is 14 residues long. The germline V and J ends were trimmed by 8 bases and 2 bases, with 15 bases remaining between them. The DNA of the CDR3 is TGTGCCAGTGAAAATGGGGGGGGCAACACTGAAGCTTTCTTT. This gives the protein CASENGGGNTEAFF. The complete variable domain, with remaining parts taken from reference TRBV19 and TRBJ1-1, reads DGGITQSPKYLFRKEGQNVTLSCEQNLNHDAMYWYRQDPGQGLRLIYYSQIVNDFQKGDIAEGYSVSREKKESFPLTVTSAQKNPTAFYLCASENGGGNTEAFFGQGTRLTVV.

This clone is a singleton in its sample. The chain couples TRBV12-3 or TRBV12-4 to TRBJ1-2, with TRBD1 identical over 7 bases. This CDR3 is 13 amino acids long. Trimming removed 7 bases from V and 5 bases from J; junction bases left unmatched: 7. The CDR3 is CASTSPGQYGYTF. The CDR3 DNA sequence: TGTGCCAGCACCTCCCCGGGACAGTATGGCTACACCTTC.

The chain links TRBV10-3 to TRBJ1-1; D is possibly TRBD1 (6 bases). Trimming took 0 bases from V and 8 from J, leaving 13 bases between them. Germline V gene data show CDR1 as ENHRY and CDR2 as SYGVKD. The CDR3 is 14 amino acids. Here the CDR3 DNA reads TGTGCCATCAGTGAGTCAGGGGGACCAGGGGAAGCTTTCTTT. Its protein product is CAISESGGPGEAFF.

The chain recombines TRBV18 with TRBJ2-7; tentatively, D is TRBD1 (6 bases). Germline CDR1 and CDR2: KGHSH and LQKENI. Trimming stripped 6 bases from V and 6 bases from J, with 15 bases between. There are 13 residues in the CDR3. For the CDR3, the DNA is TGTGCCAGCTCGTCGGGGACACTCCTCGAGCAGTACTTC. This encodes CASSSGTLLEQYF.

The chain couples TRBV6-5 to TRBJ2-2; the D gene is possibly TRBD1 (6 bases). The CDR3 is made up of 16 amino acids. In germline, CDR1 is MNHEY, CDR2 SVGAGI. V dropped 1 base and J dropped 6 bases, with 15 bases sitting between them. Written as DNA, the CDR3 is TGTGCCAGCAGTTACTTAGGGCAGGGGATAGCCGGGGAGCTGTTTTTT. Translated: CASSYLGQGIAGELFF.

The chain uses TRBV27 and TRBJ1-1; possibly TRBD1 for D (5 bases). The CDR3 spans 15 residues. V was cut by 4 bases and J by 2 bases, with 14 bases left in between. CDR1 MNHEY and CDR2 SMNVEV come from the germline V gene (reference sequence). The CDR3 spells CASSSPSGFNTEAFF. CDR3 bases: TGTGCCAGCAGTTCCCCCTCAGGGTTTAACACTGAAGCTTTCTTT.

The rearrangement joins TRBV6-2 or TRBV6-3 to TRBJ2-3; TRBD1 matches at 8 bases. The germline gives CDR1 MNHEY, CDR2 SVGEGT. J was trimmed by 4 bases and V by 2 bases; bases with no gene match: 5. The CDR3 consists of 15 residues. The CDR3 is CASSYGAGGADTQYF. CDR3 bases: TGTGCCAGCAGTTACGGGGCAGGGGGCGCAGATACGCAGTATTTT.

The chain employs TRBV6-5 and TRBJ1-2; 7 bases line up with TRBD1. Looked up from germline, CDR1 is MNHEY and CDR2 is SVGAGI. V shed 6 bases, J shed 0 bases, and the junction held 4 bases outside the gene matches. This CDR3 has 14 residues. The DNA of the CDR3 is TGTGCCAGCAGCCAGACAGGGTCTAACTATGGCTACACCTTC. Encoded protein: CASSQTGSNYGYTF.

V is TRBV27 and J is TRBJ2-5; D is perhaps TRBD2 (5 bases). This CDR3 contains 15 residues. Germline V gene sequence: CDR1 MNHEY, CDR2 SMNVEV (reference sequence). The V end was cut by 6 bases, the J end by 2 bases, with 16 bases between. CDR3 sequence (DNA): TGTGCCAGCAGCAATACCCTACTAGATCAAGAGACCCAGTACTTC. Translated, it gives CASSNTLLDQETQYF.

The V gene is TRBV10-1, the J gene TRBJ1-1; D possibly corresponds to TRBD1 (6 bases). The germline V gene has CDR1 WNHNN and CDR2 SYGVQD (reference sequence). V was shortened by 4 bases and J by 8 bases, with 11 bases between the two germline ends. The length of the CDR3 is 12 residues. For the CDR3, the DNA is TGCGCCAGCAGTGGCGGGGGGGGCGAAGCTTTCTTT. It specifies CASSGGGGEAFF.

The chain employs TRBV27 and TRBJ1-5, with TRBD1 as a possible D gene (6 bases). Trimming took 4 bases from V and 4 from J, leaving 14 bases between them. This CDR3 comprises 15 residues. Germline CDR1 reads MNHEY; CDR2 reads SMNVEV (reference sequence). CDR3 sequence reads: CASSSPGTPNQPQHF. The CDR3, as DNA: TGTGCCAGCAGTTCCCCCGGGACACCAAATCAGCCCCAGCATTTT.

The rearrangement uses TRBV29-1 and TRBJ2-7, with D possibly TRBD1 on 6 matching bases. In germline, CDR1 is SQVTM, CDR2 ANQGSEA. The CDR3 extends over 13 amino acids. The V gene lost 7 bases and the J gene lost 3 bases, with 16 bases spanning the gap. The CDR3: CSALTGPLYEQYF. In DNA, the CDR3 is TGCAGCGCCCTGACAGGCCCCCTCTACGAGCAGTACTTC.

This chain connects TRBV7-9 to TRBJ2-1; TRBD2 matches 7 bases. The CDR3 is made up of 15 amino acids. CDR1 is SEHNR, CDR2 FQNEAQ, per germline (reference sequence). V lost 1 base to trimming and J lost 10 bases; unmatched junction nucleotides: 10. CDR3 in DNA: TGTGCCAGCAGCTTAGGCGGGAGAATATCAGAGGAGCAGTTCTTC. Encoded protein: CASSLGGRISEEQFF.

The chain couples TRBV18 to TRBJ2-1; no clear D gene. This CDR3 spans 14 amino acids. V lost 3 bases and J 8 bases, leaving 14 bases between the germline ends. Germline CDR1 KGHSH, CDR2 LQKENI. The CDR3 here is CASSPESSGHEQFF. The CDR3 region has the DNA TGTGCCAGCTCACCGGAGTCCTCCGGTCATGAGCAGTTCTTC. The whole variable domain, remainder taken from reference TRBV18 and TRBJ2-1, is NAGVMQNPRHLVRRRGQEARLRCSPMKGHSHVYWYRQLPEEGLKFMVYLQKENIIDESGMPKERFSAEFPKEGPSILRIQQVVRGDSAAYFCASSPESSGHEQFFGPGTRLTVL.

This clone has only one observation. This rearrangement joins TRBV9 to TRBJ2-1, with a tentative D call TRBD2 (5 bases). The CDR3 has 16 residues. V lost 3 bases to trimming and J lost 4 bases, with 17 bases between them. Per germline, CDR1 SGDLS and CDR2 YYNGEE. CDR3 sequence reads: CASSGPLTWTYNEQFF. The CDR3 DNA reads as TGTGCCAGCAGCGGTCCACTTACCTGGACTTACAATGAGCAGTTCTTC.

This clone was counted once. The rearrangement uses TRBV2 and TRBJ2-3; TRBD2 aligns across 7 bases. This CDR3 contains 15 residues. CDR1 SNHLY and CDR2 FYNNEI come from the germline V gene. J lost 0 bases, V lost 7 bases, and 7 bases had no gene match. The CDR3 DNA follows: TGTGCCAGCAATCCTTTGGGGGGGAGCACAGATACGCAGTATTTT. It specifies CASNPLGGSTDTQYF.

For the CDR3, the DNA is TGTGCCAGCCAAGGGACAATTATAAGAGGGGATGAAAAACTGTTTTTT. Protein: CASQGTIIRGDEKLFF. J is TRBJ1-4 and V is TRBV28; tentatively, D is TRBD1 (6 bases). Germline V lookup: CDR1 MDHEN, CDR2 SYDVKM. Trimming took off 8 bases at V and 6 bases at J, with 22 bases between the two ends. The CDR3 totals 16 residues.

A word on this clone: The same CDR3 also results from other DNA sequences found in this sample. The V call is TRBV5-1, the J call TRBJ2-7; D remains unclear. The CDR3 extends over 14 amino acids. Per germline, CDR1 SGHRS and CDR2 YFSETQ. V lost 1 base to trimming and J lost 3 bases, with 11 bases between them. The CDR3 sequence is CASSLSGPGYEQYF. The CDR3 region has the DNA TGCGCCAGCAGCTTGTCTGGCCCGGGCTACGAGCAGTACTTC.

Only a few counts were recorded for this clone. The genes are TRBV29-1 and TRBJ2-1, with D possibly being TRBD2 (5 bases). The germline gives CDR1 SQVTM, CDR2 ANQGSEA. The CDR3 is 14 residues long. V dropped 6 bases and J dropped 0 bases, with 12 bases sitting between them. The DNA of the CDR3 is TGCAGCGTAGATTCGGGGAGCTCCTACAATGAGCAGTTCTTC. It codes for CSVDSGSSYNEQFF.

V is TRBV5-4 and J is TRBJ1-1, with 7 nucleotides matching TRBD1. The CDR3 spans 15 residues. Germline assignment: CDR1 SGHNT and CDR2 YYREEE (reference sequence). With V trimmed by 4 bases and J by 2 bases, 8 bases remained unmatched. DNA for the CDR3: TGTGCCAGCAGCCAAAACAGGGGATATAACACTGAAGCTTTCTTT. This sequence encodes CASSQNRGYNTEAFF. Variable domain in full (rest from reference TRBV5-4 and TRBJ1-1): ETGVTQSPTHLIKTRGQQVTLRCSSQSGHNTVSWYQQALGQGPQFIFQYYREEENGRGNFPPRFSGLQFPNYSSELNVNALELDDSALYLCASSQNRGYNTEAFFGQGTRLTVV.

A few counts support this clone. The chain joins TRBV19 to TRBJ2-1; TRBD1 agrees at 11 bases. CDR3 length equals 13 residues. V was clipped by 5 bases and J by 8 bases; unmatched bases: 2. CDR1 is LNHDA, CDR2 SQIVND, per germline (reference sequence). In DNA form, the CDR3 reads TGTGCCAGTAGTTGGACAGGGGGCTATGAGCAGTTCTTC. This gives the protein CASSWTGGYEQFF.

The chain is built from TRBV15 and TRBJ1-2, with TRBD1 as a possible D gene (6 bases). Germline CDR1 is LNHNV and CDR2 is YYDKDF (reference sequence). Between the trimmed V and J ends, which lost 0 bases and 6 bases, there was a span of 11 bases. The CDR3 is 14 residues long. CDR3 loop: CATSRDQGTHGYTF. The CDR3 DNA sequence: TGTGCCACCAGCAGAGATCAGGGGACCCATGGCTACACCTTC.

CDR3 protein: CASSRIAGVYNEQFF. For the CDR3, the DNA is TGCGCCAGCAGCAGAATAGCGGGAGTTTACAATGAGCAGTTCTTC. The rearrangement uses TRBV5-1 and TRBJ2-1; 9 bases line up with TRBD2. Germline V gene sequence: CDR1 SGHRS, CDR2 YFSETQ. The CDR3 contains 15 residues. V lost 4 bases to trimming and J lost 4 bases; unmatched junction nucleotides: 6.

This clone was detected only once. The V and J genes are TRBV2 and TRBJ2-7; maybe TRBD1 (6 bases). Deletions cut 5 bases from V and 6 bases from J, with 14 bases between. Germline values: CDR1 SNHLY, CDR2 FYNNEI. The CDR3 extends over 13 amino acids. In nucleotides, the CDR3 is TGTGCCAGCAGTCGGACAGTGCCGGGCGAGCAGTACTTC. As protein: CASSRTVPGEQYF.

The genes are TRBV5-1 and TRBJ1-4; D call uncertain. The CDR3 is made up of 16 amino acids. The V end lost 2 bases, the J end lost 0 bases, and 11 bases lay between the germline ends. The germline CDR1 and CDR2 sequences are SGHRS and YFSETQ. The CDR3, as DNA: TGCGCCAGCAGCTTAGCCATTTCCGCAACTAATGAAAAACTGTTTTTT. Translation gives CASSLAISATNEKLFF.

The chain combines TRBV2 with TRBJ1-4; 12 nucleotides match TRBD1. Germline V gene lookup returns CDR1 SNHLY and CDR2 FYNNEI. The CDR3 runs 16 residues. Germline trimming cut 8 bases from V and 4 bases from J; bases unmatched to any gene: 8. CDR3 bases: TGTGCCAGCGAGCCGGGACAGGGGGCTGATAATGAAAAACTGTTTTTT. It specifies CASEPGQGADNEKLFF.